The 16 T cell receptor beta chains listed next were all sequenced from one sample in a study of CD4 T cells in relation to SARS-CoV-2 and coronaviruses. Profiled with immunoSEQ multiplex PCR; TCRdb holds only in-frame clones, not every one. The sample records 65,000 or so clones, about 94% being singletons. The unexposed donors gave CD4+ T cells in about 2011-2019, prior to COVID-19. The specimen sequenced was naive CD4+ T cells from PBMCs. The subset is: naive CD4+ T cells isolated by negative enrichment. Receptors originate from a human donor in good health.

The chain's CDR3 is CASSLPGQGFYEQFF. CDR3 nucleotide sequence: TGTGCCAGCAGTCTCCCGGGACAGGGGTTTTATGAGCAGTTCTTC. The chain employs TRBV28 and TRBJ2-1, with 10 bases lining up with TRBD1. V was clipped by 5 bases and J by 8 bases; unmatched bases: 9. CDR1 and CDR2 (germline): MDHEN, SYDVKM. CDR3 length: 15 residues.

The chain combines TRBV5-4 with TRBJ2-2; 8 bases map to TRBD1. This CDR3 is 17 amino acids long. J gave up 2 bases and V 2 bases, and 8 bases lay outside the gene matches. Germline CDR1 SGHNT, CDR2 YYREEE (reference sequence). CDR3 coding DNA: TGTGCCAGCAGCTTACGCCCGACAGGGGACAACACCGGGGAGCTGTTTTTT. This gives the protein CASSLRPTGDNTGELFF.

The genes are TRBV18 and TRBJ2-3, with D perhaps assigned TRBD1 or TRBD2 (6 bases each). The germline V and J ends were trimmed by 8 bases and 2 bases, with 14 bases remaining between them. The germline V gene encodes CDR1 KGHSH and CDR2 LQKENI. The CDR3 has 14 amino acids. CDR3 DNA: TGTGCCAGCGCGACAGGAGGGATCACAGATACGCAGTATTTT. This sequence encodes CASATGGITDTQYF.

The chain uses TRBV6-6 and TRBJ1-2; the D is unclear. There are 11 residues in the CDR3. V lost 5 bases and J 4 bases, leaving 5 bases between the germline ends. Germline V lookup: CDR1 MNHNY, CDR2 SVGAGI (reference sequence). In DNA form, the CDR3 reads TGTGCCAGCAGTGCTAGCTATGGCTACACCTTC. It encodes CASSASYGYTF.

The chain has TRBV6-5 and TRBJ1-2, with TRBD1 matching over 7 bases. The germline V gene encodes CDR1 MNHEY and CDR2 SVGAGI. This CDR3 comprises 15 residues. After removal of 0 bases from V and 3 bases from J, the junction contained 4 bases not matched to a gene. Here the CDR3 DNA reads TGTGCCAGCAGTTACTCCAGGGGGGTTGACTATGGCTACACCTTC. Amino acids: CASSYSRGVDYGYTF.

This rearrangement joins TRBV18 to TRBJ2-5; possibly TRBD1 or TRBD2 for D (6 bases each). The V end lost 2 bases, the J end lost 5 bases, and 9 bases lay between the germline ends. CDR1 KGHSH and CDR2 LQKENI come from the germline V gene. This CDR3 has 13 amino acids. The CDR3 sequence: CASSPKGGETQYF. In nucleotides, the CDR3 is TGTGCCAGCTCACCAAAAGGGGGGGAGACCCAGTACTTC.

This sequence joins TRBV28 and TRBJ2-7; D is unresolved. Looked up from germline, CDR1 is MDHEN and CDR2 is SYDVKM. CDR3 length: 14 residues. Trimming removed 5 bases at V and 3 bases at J, with 14 bases between. Here the CDR3 reads CASSLPRVSYEQYF. The CDR3 DNA reads TGTGCCAGCAGTCTTCCTCGGGTAAGCTACGAGCAGTACTTC.

The chain recombines TRBV9 with TRBJ2-2; perhaps TRBD1 as D (6 bases). Per the germline V gene, CDR1 is SGDLS and CDR2 is YYNGEE. V was shortened by 3 bases and J by 7 bases, with 16 bases between the two germline ends. The CDR3 has 15 residues. The CDR3 DNA reads TGTGCCAGCAGCGCCTCAGGGGCGCTGGTCGGGGAGCTGTTTTTT. Amino acid sequence: CASSASGALVGELFF.

V is TRBV3-1 (or the pseudogene TRBV3-2) and J is TRBJ2-7; D gene unclear. This CDR3 comprises 14 residues. Trimming removed 1 base at V and 2 bases at J, with 9 bases between. The germline gives CDR1 LGHDT, CDR2 YNNKEL (reference sequence). The CDR3 DNA reads TGTGCCAGCAGCCAAGGGGTCCACACCTACGAGCAGTACTTC. Translation gives CASSQGVHTYEQYF.

Points on this clone: This sample also contains other DNA sequences that code for the same CDR3. The chain joins TRBV10-1 to TRBJ2-3; D gene unclear. This CDR3 spans 11 amino acids. Germline V gives CDR1 WNHNN, CDR2 SYGVQD (reference sequence). Trimming stripped 6 bases from V and 3 bases from J, with 4 bases between. The CDR3 spells CASSRTDTQYF. The DNA for the CDR3 is TGCGCCAGCAGCAGGACAGATACGCAGTATTTT.

V is TRBV3-1 (or the pseudogene TRBV3-2) and J is TRBJ2-7; 7 positions agree with TRBD2. Germline values: CDR1 LGHDT, CDR2 YNNKEL (reference sequence). The CDR3 extends over 15 amino acids. V lost 1 base, J lost 4 bases, and 7 bases stayed unmatched. The DNA for the CDR3 is TGTGCCAGCAGCCAAGCGGGAGGATACGCTTACGAGCAGTACTTC. Protein: CASSQAGGYAYEQYF.

This chain links TRBV12-3 or TRBV12-4 with TRBJ2-2; tentative D call: TRBD1 (6 bases). There are 12 residues in the CDR3. V was trimmed by 5 bases and J by 7 bases, leaving 8 bases between them. The chain's CDR3 is CASSLGGGELFF. CDR3 DNA sequence: TGTGCCAGCAGTCTAGGGGGCGGGGAGCTGTTTTTT.

The chain uses TRBV7-2 and TRBJ2-2; TRBD1 matches at 12 bases. Germline lookup yields CDR1 SGHTA and CDR2 FQGNSA. The junction had 4 bases not matched to a gene; V was cut back by 7 bases and J by 4 bases. The CDR3 loop spans 15 amino acids. CDR3 DNA: TGTGCCAGCAAGGGACAGGGGGCTGGCACCGGGGAGCTGTTTTTT. It is translated as CASKGQGAGTGELFF.

V usage is TRBV5-1 and J usage is TRBJ1-1; the D gene is possibly TRBD1 (5 bases). Per germline, CDR1 SGHRS and CDR2 YFSETQ. This CDR3 spans 14 amino acids. The V gene lost 5 bases and the J gene lost 0 bases, with 11 bases spanning the gap. The CDR3 sequence is CASRPGPMNTEAFF. Here the CDR3 DNA reads TGCGCCAGCAGACCGGGGCCGATGAACACTGAAGCTTTCTTT.

The rearrangement links TRBV5-4 to TRBJ2-7, with 10 bases lining up with TRBD2. Germline-derived CDR1 and CDR2 are SGHNT and YYREEE (reference sequence). V lost 4 bases to trimming and J lost 0 bases; unmatched junction nucleotides: 1. The CDR3 is made up of 14 amino acids. CDR3 sequence reads: CASSRLAGSYEQYF. The CDR3 nucleotides are TGTGCCAGCAGCCGACTAGCGGGCTCCTACGAGCAGTACTTC.

This rearrangement joins TRBV29-1 to TRBJ1-5; 8 positions agree with TRBD1. The germline V gene encodes CDR1 SQVTM and CDR2 ANQGSEA. The junction had 5 bases not matched to a gene; V was cut back by 6 bases and J by 4 bases. The CDR3 runs 13 residues. In nucleotides, the CDR3 is TGCAGCGTAGCGGGACAGGAAAATCAGCCCCAGCATTTT. It is translated as CSVAGQENQPQHF.